This TCR beta chain comes out of a study of early T cells in non-severe SARS-CoV-2 infection (dated by TCRdb to 2020 to 2022). With regard to the full study: Because TCR sequencing was done on bulk RNA from unsorted whole blood, the alpha and beta chains could not be paired.

Set within a cohort of healthcare workers in London, UK, this nested case-control study involved weekly PCR testing of nasopharyngeal swabs along with blood sampling. Healthcare workers were enrolled in the week of the UK lockdown, from 23 to 31 March 2020, and were followed every week for up to roughly 15 weeks. Study-wide conclusions, independent of this receptor: VDJdb matching was skewed toward anti-spike CD8 responses and likely underestimated virus-specific expansions by missing private and CD4 specificities.

Trimming removed 11 bases from V and 3 bases from J; the gene matches leave 8 bases unexplained. The CDR3 sequence holds 14 residues, the cysteine and phenylalanine included. Of the read, only the CDR3 DNA is kept; its 42 bases are in frame from base 1. The germline V gene encodes CDR1 MNHNS and CDR2 SASEGT. This clonotype showed up just a few times. There is no known antigen for this receptor. Nothing much larger sits one base from this clone, and base qualities are not available. Libraries were constructed by 5' RACE. Instrument on record: NextSeq 500. The TCR library protocol attached unique molecular identifiers to individual cDNA molecules to correct for sequencing error and PCR bias. Sequencing covered both TCR alpha and beta chains, and within each sample the abundances of alpha and beta sequences were tightly co-correlated. The authors processed their data as follows. Decombinator V4 was used to annotate the V gene, J gene and CDR3 of the TCR sequences. Expanded TCRs were defined as changing significantly between any two time points under a Poisson model with p below 0.0001. TCR abundances were normalised to the total number of TCRs sequenced per sample and were expressed as counts per million. TRAV1-2 paired with TRAJ12, TRAJ20 or TRAJ33 defined MAIT TCRs, while TRAV10 paired with TRAJ18 defined iNKT TCRs. A search of VDJdb, accessed on 1 November 2021, was run for TCRs annotated to CMV, EBV and SARS-CoV-2, with TCRs annotated for multiple antigens excluded. In-frame beta chains were kept once TCRdb had trimmed the public reads at Q25 with fastp and called clones with MiXCR. Identical CDR3 protein sequences are pooled into one entry, listed with their most common genes and DNA. The V and J calls follow TCRdb's processing rather than the paper's. The sample yields around 50,000 distinct CDR3 sequences; roughly 12% were counted once. Clones ranked in the top ten supply 3% to 4.5% of the sample.

The sequencing sample was made of whole blood. In this chain, TRBV6-1 is recombined with TRBJ2-3, with 10 junctional bases fitting TRBD2. This sequence was found in an adult who was a healthcare worker with PCR-confirmed SARS-CoV-2 infection or an uninfected control (not recorded which). CDR3 region: CAAQLAGLTDTQYF. The DNA sequence is as follows: TGTGCCGCCCAACTAGCGGGACTGACAGATACGCAGTATTTT.